This T cell receptor (beta chain) was documented in a study of shared clonotypes between healthy human individuals. Sequencing used immunoSEQ multiplex PCR; TCRdb keeps in-frame clones, though not all of them. The sample lists millions of clones; 95% were seen once. Regarding the study as a whole: Naive subsets generally had larger estimated richness than memory subsets.

In germline, CDR1 is MDHEN, CDR2 SYDVKM. The ends lost 10 bases at V and 4 bases at J; junction bases unmatched: 6. The CDR3 covers 13 residues. Note on this clone: Its specificity is unknown.

There were no recent acute infections or vaccinations among the donors, who were healthy HIV-negative adults. This TCR was recovered from a young man in good health. The specimen sequenced was naive CD4+ T cells sorted from blood. The subset was: CD45RA+ positively selected. The chain has TRBV28 and TRBJ1-1, with 10 bases identical to TRBD1. This CDR3 reads CAITGTGVTEAFF. CDR3 in DNA: TGTGCCATTACGGGGACAGGGGTCACTGAAGCTTTCTTT.